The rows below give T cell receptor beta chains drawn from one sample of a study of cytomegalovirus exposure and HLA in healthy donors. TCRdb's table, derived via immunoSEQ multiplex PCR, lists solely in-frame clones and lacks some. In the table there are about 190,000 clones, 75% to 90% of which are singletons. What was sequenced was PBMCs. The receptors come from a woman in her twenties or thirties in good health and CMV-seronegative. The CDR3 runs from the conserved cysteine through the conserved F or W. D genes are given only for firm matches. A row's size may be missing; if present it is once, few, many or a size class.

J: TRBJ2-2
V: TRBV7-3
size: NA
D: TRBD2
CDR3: CASSRASGNTGELFF
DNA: TGTGCCAGCAGCAGGGCTAGCGGGAACACCGGGGAGCTGTTTTTT

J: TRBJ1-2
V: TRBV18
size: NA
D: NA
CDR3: CASSPSQTVNYGYTF
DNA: TGTGCCAGCTCACCAAGTCAGACTGTGAACTATGGCTACACCTTC

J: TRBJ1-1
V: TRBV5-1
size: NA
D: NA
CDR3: CASSLPGHSANTEAFF
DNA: TGCGCCAGCAGCCTCCCGGGACACTCTGCGAACACTGAAGCTTTCTTT

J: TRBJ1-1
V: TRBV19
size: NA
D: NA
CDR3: CASSPHNREIAEAFF
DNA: TGTGCCAGTAGCCCTCACAACAGGGAAATAGCTGAAGCTTTCTTT

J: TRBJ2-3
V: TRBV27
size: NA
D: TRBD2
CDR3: CASSSGAGGVADTQYF
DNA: TGTGCCAGCAGTTCTGGGGCGGGAGGGGTCGCGGATACGCAGTATTTT

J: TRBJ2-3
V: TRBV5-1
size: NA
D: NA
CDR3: CASRGADTQYF
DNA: TGCGCCAGCAGGGGGGCGGATACGCAGTATTTT

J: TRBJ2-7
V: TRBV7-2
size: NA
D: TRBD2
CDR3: CASSLTSGSSYEQYF
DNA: TGTGCCAGCAGCTTAACTAGCGGGAGCTCCTACGAGCAGTACTTC

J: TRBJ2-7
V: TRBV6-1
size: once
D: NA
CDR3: CASSEALLGAQTYEQYF
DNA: TGTGCCAGCAGTGAAGCGCTCTTGGGGGCGCAAACCTACGAGCAGTACTTC

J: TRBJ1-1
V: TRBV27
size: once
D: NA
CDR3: CASSPGAGIGGGEAFF
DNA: TGTGCCAGCAGCCCCGGGGCAGGGATAGGGGGTGGAGAAGCTTTCTTT

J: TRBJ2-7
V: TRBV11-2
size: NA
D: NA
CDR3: CASSNTPRVEYF
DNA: TGTGCCAGCAGCAACACGCCTCGTGTCGAGTACTTC

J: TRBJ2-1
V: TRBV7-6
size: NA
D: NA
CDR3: CASSLGSDEQFF
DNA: TGTGCCAGCAGCTTAGGTAGCGATGAGCAGTTCTTC

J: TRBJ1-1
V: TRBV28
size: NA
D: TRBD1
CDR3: CASSTPGTGGFF
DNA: TGTGCCAGCAGCACCCCCGGGACAGGGGGTTTCTTT

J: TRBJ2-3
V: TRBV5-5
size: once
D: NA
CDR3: CASSLAVGTDTQYF
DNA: TGTGCCAGCAGCTTGGCCGTTGGCACAGATACGCAGTATTTT

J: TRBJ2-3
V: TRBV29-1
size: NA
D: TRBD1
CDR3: CSALGQLRTDTQYF
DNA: TGCAGCGCCCTGGGACAGTTACGCACAGATACGCAGTATTTT

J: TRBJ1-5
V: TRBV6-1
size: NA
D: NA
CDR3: CASSTSGVGNQPQHF
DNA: TGTGCCAGCAGTACAAGCGGGGTCGGAAATCAGCCCCAGCATTTT

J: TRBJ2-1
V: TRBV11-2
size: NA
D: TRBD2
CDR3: CASSWGGEQFF
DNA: TGTGCCAGCAGCTGGGGGGGTGAGCAGTTCTTC

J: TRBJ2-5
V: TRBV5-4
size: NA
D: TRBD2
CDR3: CASSWGTSGQETQYF
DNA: TGTGCCAGCAGCTGGGGGACTAGCGGACAAGAGACCCAGTACTTC

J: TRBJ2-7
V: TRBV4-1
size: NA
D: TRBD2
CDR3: CASSSGGPDDMKYF
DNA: TGCGCCAGCAGCTCGGGGGGGCCGGATGATATGAAGTACTTC

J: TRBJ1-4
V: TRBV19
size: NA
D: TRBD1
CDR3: CASTLGQGGEKLFF
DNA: TGTGCCAGTACCCTAGGACAGGGTGGCGAAAAACTGTTTTTT

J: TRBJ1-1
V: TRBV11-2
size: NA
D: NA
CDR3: CASSLDSGGRGEAFF
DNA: TGTGCCAGCAGCTTAGATTCCGGGGGGCGAGGTGAAGCTTTCTTT

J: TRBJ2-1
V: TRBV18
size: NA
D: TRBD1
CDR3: CASSSQGDYNEQFF
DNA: TGTGCCAGCTCATCACAGGGGGACTACAATGAGCAGTTCTTC

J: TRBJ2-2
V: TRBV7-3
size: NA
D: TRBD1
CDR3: CASRWTGDTGELFF
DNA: TGTGCCAGCAGGTGGACAGGGGACACCGGGGAGCTGTTTTTT